This paragraph covers one T cell receptor (beta chain) sequence. In the study's own analysis: Reference gene primer amplification gave estimated nucleated cell counts. Assay used: immunoSEQ multiplex PCR; TCRdb lists only in-frame clones, some missing. That table is the source of V, J and clone size, and D and trimming were worked out from the DNA. The sample contains 200,000 to 300,000 clones, about 87% of which appear only once. This CDR3 region has 13 residues. Germline trimming cut 6 bases from V and 6 bases from J; bases unmatched to any gene: 7. This record comes from a study of blood T cell repertoires in COVID-19. Study background: PBMCs, B-cell-depleted T cells, or T cells were the source of the cDNA or gDNA that made up the material.

The chain joins TRBV23-1 to TRBJ2-7, with 8 bases that match TRBD1. TRBV23-1 is an ORF; its function is uncertain. Sequencing used peripheral blood. The sequence was obtained from a woman aged 40 to 50 with acute or convalescent COVID-19. The CDR3 DNA follows: TGCGCCAGCAGACCCAGGGGGCAGTCCGAGCAGTACGTC. Protein sequence: CASRPRGQSEQYV.